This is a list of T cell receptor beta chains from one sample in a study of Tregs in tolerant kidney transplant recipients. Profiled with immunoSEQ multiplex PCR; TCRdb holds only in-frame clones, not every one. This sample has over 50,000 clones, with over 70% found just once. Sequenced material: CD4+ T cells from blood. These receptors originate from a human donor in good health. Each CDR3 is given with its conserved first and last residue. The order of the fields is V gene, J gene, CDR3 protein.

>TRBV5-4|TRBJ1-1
CASSLGAGRPEAFF
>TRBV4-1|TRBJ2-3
CASSQAQRPDTQYF
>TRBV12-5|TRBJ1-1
CASGFGRDEAFF
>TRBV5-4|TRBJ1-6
CASSADRGLPTLHF
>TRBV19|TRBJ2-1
CASSSIGDPALSYNEQFF
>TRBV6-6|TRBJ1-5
CASTTGDQPQHF
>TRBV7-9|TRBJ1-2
CASSPTKIGTGGYTF
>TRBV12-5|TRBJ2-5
CASGLPRETQYF
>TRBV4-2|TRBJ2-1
CASSQATGRPHEQFF
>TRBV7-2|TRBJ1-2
CASSSRVSSSLNGYTF
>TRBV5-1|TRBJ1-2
CASSFRQDGGYTF
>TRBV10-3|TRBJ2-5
CAIHGGTEETQYF
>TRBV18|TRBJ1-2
CASSPLKNTYGYTF
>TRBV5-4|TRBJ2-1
CASSKGGALADNEQFF
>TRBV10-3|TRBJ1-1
CAISGGTGAEAFF
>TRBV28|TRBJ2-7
CASSLSGQTYEQYF
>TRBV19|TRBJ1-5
CASSPPGRNQPQHF
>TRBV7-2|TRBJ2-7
CASSLMTPGQGAYEQYF
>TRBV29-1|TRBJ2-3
CSVVRDRSTDTQYF
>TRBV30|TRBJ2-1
CAWSVYRDGEQFF
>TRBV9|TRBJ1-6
CASSVGTGNSPLHF
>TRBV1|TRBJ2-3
CTGLAGGTDTQYF
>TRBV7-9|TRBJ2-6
CASSAWGRENLSGANVLTF
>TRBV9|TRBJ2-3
CASSVGSGASDTQYF
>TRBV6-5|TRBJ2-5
CASRPGWGLEETQYF
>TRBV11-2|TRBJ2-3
CASSNIQHTQYF
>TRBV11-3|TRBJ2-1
CASSSTSDIFF
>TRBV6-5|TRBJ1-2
CASSRGHPNGYTF
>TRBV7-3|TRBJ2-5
CASSFRQGGQETQYF
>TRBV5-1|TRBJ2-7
CASSLETSGGDEQYF
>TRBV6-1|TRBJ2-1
CAGGRQGLFHNEQFF
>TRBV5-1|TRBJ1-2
CASSLRAGGDYYGYTF
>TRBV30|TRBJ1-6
CAWSVRRFGSPLHF
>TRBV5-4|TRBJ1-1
CASSLGADENTEAFF
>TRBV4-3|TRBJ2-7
CASSQEIRTAYEQYF
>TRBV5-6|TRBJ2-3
CASSLYGPGSDTQYF
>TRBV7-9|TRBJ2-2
CASSLRESNTGELFF
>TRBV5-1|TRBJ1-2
CASSLGPPNPDGYTF
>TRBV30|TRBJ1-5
CAWRKGQGVTSQPQHF
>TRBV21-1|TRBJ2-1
CASDWGYNEQFF
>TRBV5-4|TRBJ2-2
CASSPAGGTGELFF
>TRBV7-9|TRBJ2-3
CASSFGTDTQYF
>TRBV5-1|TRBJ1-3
CASSTGTALRSGNTIYF